This T cell receptor (beta chain) was sequenced for a study of blood T cell repertoires in COVID-19. Study-level background: Spain, Italy and the United States supplied samples that represented acute and convalescent COVID-19. T cells, B-cell-depleted T cells, or PBMCs provided the cDNA or gDNA that served as material.

Sequencing was performed with immunoSEQ multiplex PCR; in TCRdb, only in-frame clones are kept and a portion is missing. The table shows 400,000 or so clones, with around 87% occurring only once. CDR3 length: 12 residues. Trimming removed 3 bases from V and 8 bases from J, with 10 bases in between. Germline V gene data show CDR1 as SEHNR and CDR2 as FQNEAQ (reference sequence). Cohort allocation depended upon clinical history that participants reported. V gene TRBV7-9 combines with J gene TRBJ1-2; possible D gene TRBD1, 5 bases. The clonotype originates from a man aged 35-49 years in a cohort exposed to, infected with or recovered from COVID-19 (not recorded which). The sample was PBMCs or T cells enriched from blood (not recorded which). The CDR3 loop reads CASSLTVGGYTF. The CDR3 nucleotides read TGTGCCAGCAGCTTGACAGTTGGGGGCTACACCTTC.